These T cell receptor beta chains were read from a single sample in a study of naive and memory T cell subsets. One entry per CDR3 protein results from TCRdb running MiXCR on the UMI-ligation and nested PCR reads. The repertoire holds roughly 80,000 distinct CDR3 sequences, about 10% seen once, with approximately 1.1% in the top ten. The sequenced material came from naive CD8+ T cells from blood. The source of these receptors is a human donor in good health. Both conserved end residues are part of each CDR3. The D gene is left open where the match is weak. Clone size, where shown, is once, few, many, or a class for clones that have expanded.

V: TRBV20-1
D: .
size: .
J: TRBJ2-3
CDR3: CSARDRSSWDTDTQYF
DNA: TGCAGTGCTAGAGATCGGTCTAGCTGGGACACAGATACGCAGTATTTT

V: TRBV7-9
D: .
size: .
J: TRBJ1-1
CDR3: CASSRDGLNTEAFF
DNA: TGTGCCAGCAGCCGAGACGGATTGAACACTGAAGCTTTCTTT

V: TRBV28
D: .
size: few
J: TRBJ2-5
CDR3: CASNPQGTGLIRISFETQYF
DNA: TGTGCCAGCAACCCCCAGGGGACGGGGCTTATCCGGATATCCTTCGAGACCCAGTACTTC

V: TRBV27
D: .
size: few
J: TRBJ2-7
CDR3: CASSFSLGPGYEQYF
DNA: TGTGCCAGCAGTTTTAGTTTGGGGCCGGGGTACGAGCAGTACTTC

V: TRBV12-3/TRBV12-4
D: TRBD2
size: many
J: TRBJ2-1
CDR3: CASSFGGRGEQFF
DNA: TGTGCCAGCAGTTTTGGCGGGAGAGGTGAGCAGTTCTTC

V: TRBV20-1
D: .
size: few
J: TRBJ2-7
CDR3: CSASISGVGEQYF
DNA: TGCAGTGCTAGTATATCGGGGGTGGGCGAGCAGTACTTC

V: TRBV4-1
D: .
size: few
J: TRBJ2-1
CDR3: CASTAGAGEQFF
DNA: TGCGCCAGCACCGCAGGGGCGGGTGAGCAGTTCTTC

V: TRBV9
D: .
size: many
J: TRBJ1-1
CDR3: CASSVEAINTEAFF
DNA: TGTGCCAGCAGCGTCGAGGCCATAAACACTGAAGCTTTCTTT

V: TRBV7-9
D: .
size: many
J: TRBJ1-4
CDR3: CASSPPVEKLFF
DNA: TGTGCCAGCAGCCCCCCCGTGGAAAAACTGTTTTTT

V: TRBV5-1
D: .
size: .
J: TRBJ1-2
CDR3: CASSFRESNYGYTF
DNA: TGCGCCAGCAGCTTCAGGGAGTCCAACTATGGCTACACCTTC

V: TRBV12-3/TRBV12-4
D: TRBD1
size: many
J: TRBJ2-1
CDR3: CASSFGTGAYNEQFF
DNA: TGTGCCAGCAGTTTTGGGACAGGGGCCTACAATGAGCAGTTCTTC

V: TRBV5-1
D: TRBD1
size: many
J: TRBJ2-5
CDR3: CASSPRTGRETQYF
DNA: TGCGCCAGCAGCCCCCGGACAGGGCGAGAGACCCAGTACTTC

V: TRBV6-5
D: .
size: many
J: TRBJ1-2
CDR3: CASSYSDGVYGYTF
DNA: TGTGCCAGCAGTTACTCTGACGGGGTCTATGGCTACACCTTC

V: TRBV27
D: .
size: few
J: TRBJ2-2
CDR3: CASSFQRTPGTGELFF
DNA: TGTGCCAGCAGTTTTCAGAGGACTCCGGGGACCGGGGAGCTGTTTTTT

V: TRBV29-1
D: TRBD2
size: many
J: TRBJ2-1
CDR3: CSVEGTSGNDNEQFF
DNA: TGCAGCGTGGAAGGGACTAGCGGTAATGACAATGAGCAGTTCTTC

V: TRBV5-5
D: TRBD1
size: .
J: TRBJ1-1
CDR3: CASSPDRGPTEAFF
DNA: TGTGCCAGCAGTCCGGACAGGGGGCCCACTGAAGCTTTCTTT

V: TRBV5-5
D: .
size: .
J: TRBJ2-4
CDR3: CASSLAGQGNIQYF
DNA: TGTGCCAGCAGCTTGGCCGGGCAAGGGAACATTCAGTACTTC

V: TRBV14
D: .
size: many
J: TRBJ2-1
CDR3: CASSHIGQGTHNEQFF
DNA: TGTGCCAGCAGCCATATTGGGCAGGGGACCCACAATGAGCAGTTCTTC

V: TRBV7-9
D: .
size: few
J: TRBJ1-1
CDR3: CASSLDSAEAFF
DNA: TGTGCCAGCAGCTTAGATTCTGCTGAAGCTTTCTTT

V: TRBV20-1
D: TRBD2
size: few
J: TRBJ2-7
CDR3: CSALTGTSGTGGYEQYF
DNA: TGCAGTGCCCTTACCGGGACTAGCGGGACTGGGGGGTACGAGCAGTACTTC

V: TRBV6-5
D: TRBD1
size: .
J: TRBJ1-5
CDR3: CASSQRTGSSLNQPQHF
DNA: TGTGCCAGCAGTCAAAGGACAGGGTCCTCTCTCAATCAGCCCCAGCATTTT

V: TRBV6-2/TRBV6-3
D: .
size: .
J: TRBJ2-1
CDR3: CASSLAQSSYNEQFF
DNA: TGTGCCAGCAGCTTAGCGCAGAGCTCCTACAATGAGCAGTTCTTC

V: TRBV7-2
D: TRBD2
size: .
J: TRBJ2-1
CDR3: CASSLLRGGFHNEQFF
DNA: TGTGCCAGCAGCTTATTGCGGGGGGGCTTCCACAATGAGCAGTTCTTC

V: TRBV28
D: TRBD2
size: .
J: TRBJ2-7
CDR3: CASSRRGGLAGAPEQYF
DNA: TGTGCCAGCAGTAGGCGGGGTGGGCTAGCGGGAGCTCCCGAGCAGTACTTC

V: TRBV5-1
D: .
size: .
J: TRBJ2-1
CDR3: CASISGPEEFF
DNA: TGCGCCAGCATCTCGGGGCCCGAGGAGTTCTTC

V: TRBV20-1
D: .
size: few
J: TRBJ1-6
CDR3: CSAPTNRRSDSPLHF
DNA: TGCAGTGCTCCAACGAATCGCAGGTCTGACTCACCCCTCCACTTT

V: TRBV20-1
D: .
size: many
J: TRBJ2-5
CDR3: CSPSGSEGEYF
DNA: TGCAGCCCGTCGGGGTCGGAGGGGGAATACTTC

V: TRBV27
D: TRBD1
size: many
J: TRBJ1-4
CDR3: CASSRTDRGRKLFF
DNA: TGTGCCAGCAGTAGAACGGACAGGGGACGGAAACTGTTTTTT

V: TRBV5-1
D: .
size: few
J: TRBJ2-3
CDR3: CASSWRDSTDTQYF
DNA: TGCGCCAGCAGCTGGAGGGACAGCACAGATACGCAGTATTTT

V: TRBV3-1
D: .
size: few
J: TRBJ1-2
CDR3: CASSQGLVRKEDYGYTF
DNA: TGTGCCAGCAGCCAAGGCCTAGTAAGAAAAGAGGACTATGGCTACACCTTC

V: TRBV4-3
D: TRBD2
size: few
J: TRBJ2-7
CDR3: CASSQGSGVYEQYF
DNA: TGCGCCAGCAGCCAAGGTAGCGGGGTCTACGAGCAGTACTTC

V: TRBV3-1
D: .
size: many
J: TRBJ2-7
CDR3: CASSQVGFPYEQYF
DNA: TGTGCCAGCAGCCAAGTGGGGTTCCCCTACGAGCAGTACTTC

V: TRBV12-3/TRBV12-4
D: .
size: few
J: TRBJ2-5
CDR3: CASSPVQETQYF
DNA: TGTGCCAGCAGTCCTGTACAAGAGACCCAGTACTTC

V: TRBV5-8
D: .
size: .
J: TRBJ1-5
CDR3: CASSLDPGASNQPQHF
DNA: TGTGCCAGCAGCTTGGACCCGGGGGCAAGCAATCAGCCCCAGCATTTT

V: TRBV29-1
D: TRBD2
size: .
J: TRBJ2-1
CDR3: CSVRPGLAGVSPDNEQFF
DNA: TGCAGCGTCAGACCGGGACTAGCGGGAGTTTCGCCCGACAATGAGCAGTTCTTC

V: TRBV7-2
D: .
size: many
J: TRBJ2-7
CDR3: CASSSNYEQYF
DNA: TGTGCCAGCAGCTCGAACTACGAGCAGTACTTC

V: TRBV28
D: .
size: many
J: TRBJ2-1
CDR3: CASSVDNEQFF
DNA: TGTGCCAGCAGTGTGGACAATGAGCAGTTCTTC

V: TRBV7-9
D: .
size: few
J: TRBJ1-2
CDR3: CASSPPGSGGYTF
DNA: TGTGCCAGCAGCCCTCCGGGCTCAGGAGGCTACACCTTC

V: TRBV30
D: TRBD2
size: many
J: TRBJ2-7
CDR3: CAWSVASGSLVSHEQYF
DNA: TGTGCCTGGAGTGTCGCTAGCGGGAGTCTTGTTTCCCACGAGCAGTACTTC

V: TRBV29-1
D: .
size: many
J: TRBJ2-1
CDR3: CSVPKSGVRYNEQFF
DNA: TGCAGCGTTCCTAAGTCTGGTGTACGCTACAATGAGCAGTTCTTC